Presented here are 30 T cell receptor beta chains from one specimen sequenced in a study of blood T cell repertoires in COVID-19. Here immunoSEQ multiplex PCR was the method, and the copy in TCRdb shows in-frame clones only, minus some. Counted here are hundreds of thousands of clones, around 90% occurring once; the ten biggest clones make up around 3%. Sequencing input: peripheral blood. The receptors were gathered from a man aged 18 to 29 with active or convalescent COVID-19.

The chain has TRBV4-3 and TRBJ2-7; D might be TRBD1 (6 bases). V lost 1 base and J 3 bases, leaving 13 bases between the germline ends. Germline V gene sequence: CDR1 LGHNA, CDR2 YSLEER. The CDR3 sequence is 15 residues long. The CDR3 nucleotides read TGCGCCAGCAGCCAAGTCTCAGGGGTCGGCTACGAGCAGTACTTC. Translated: CASSQVSGVGYEQYF.

The V gene is TRBV6-5, the J gene TRBJ1-6; TRBD1 matches at 10 bases. The CDR3 has 15 residues. The ends lost 7 bases at V and 9 bases at J; junction bases unmatched: 9. Germline lookup yields CDR1 MNHEY and CDR2 SVGAGI. The CDR3 region is CASTPRRTGGSPLHF. For the CDR3, the DNA is TGTGCCAGCACCCCCAGAAGGACAGGGGGTTCACCCCTCCACTTT.

This clone was counted only a few times. V usage is TRBV5-1 and J usage is TRBJ1-2, with D possibly TRBD1 on 6 matching bases. CDR3 length: 15 amino acids. V was trimmed by 4 bases and J by 4 bases, leaving 17 bases between them. Germline-derived CDR1 and CDR2 are SGHRS and YFSETQ. The CDR3 sequence is CASSGGAEGPYGYTF. The CDR3 region has the DNA TGCGCCAGCAGCGGGGGGGCAGAGGGCCCCTATGGCTACACCTTC.

V gene TRBV6-5 combines with J gene TRBJ1-1, with no clear D. Trimming cost V 6 bases and J 0 bases, with 14 bases left between them. This CDR3 is 15 amino acids long. Germline assignment: CDR1 MNHEY and CDR2 SVGAGI. CDR3 DNA: TGTGCCAGCAGGTCCTCTTTTGCGATGAACACTGAAGCTTTCTTT. This encodes CASRSSFAMNTEAFF.

The rearrangement uses TRBV6-2 or TRBV6-3 and TRBJ1-1; the D gene is possibly TRBD1 (5 bases). CDR1 is MNHEY and CDR2 is SVGEGT in the germline V gene. The V and J ends lost 4 bases and 0 bases respectively, with 9 bases between them. The CDR3 runs to 14 residues. The CDR3 sequence is CASSWTSVNTEAFF. The CDR3 nucleotides read TGTGCCAGCAGTTGGACAAGTGTGAACACTGAAGCTTTCTTT.

A remark on this clone: At one end the junction does not follow the germline gene, possibly because of a read error. The rearrangement uses TRBV5-1 and TRBJ2-5, with 14 bases lining up with TRBD2. Per germline, CDR1 SGHRS and CDR2 YFSETQ. The CDR3 totals 16 residues. The CDR3 sequence: CASSGGTSGGQATQYF. In DNA, the CDR3 is TGCGCCAGCAGCGGCGGGACTAGCGGGGGCCAAGCGACCCAGTACTTC.

The chain joins TRBV27 to TRBJ2-7, with TRBD2 matching over 7 bases. The J segment lost 5 bases and the V segment lost 3 bases, leaving 13 bases of the junction unmatched. This CDR3 comprises 16 residues. Germline V gives CDR1 MNHEY, CDR2 SMNVEV (reference sequence). In DNA form, the CDR3 reads TGTGCCAGCAGTTTTAGGCTGCGCGGGAGCCGCGACGAGCAGTACTTC. It specifies CASSFRLRGSRDEQYF.

J is TRBJ1-1 and V is TRBV7-8, with 7 nucleotides matching TRBD1. Germline V CDR1 and CDR2: SGHVS, FQNEAQ. V dropped 5 bases and J dropped 6; count of bases not matched to a gene: 3. This CDR3 has 12 amino acids. The CDR3 bases are TGTGCCAGCAGCCCGACAGGGTCTGAAGCTTTCTTT. Its translation: CASSPTGSEAFF.

This clone was counted once. The V call is TRBV28, the J call TRBJ1-2; 7 nucleotides line up with TRBD1. Germline V CDR1 and CDR2: MDHEN, SYDVKM. With V trimmed by 5 bases and J by 4 bases, 1 base remained unmatched. The CDR3 has 12 residues. The CDR3 coding sequence is TGTGCCAGCAGTGGGGACAGCTATGGCTACACCTTC. It encodes CASSGDSYGYTF.

The chain employs TRBV29-1 and TRBJ2-1, with 8 nucleotides matching TRBD2. CDR3 length equals 15 residues. V was pared by 5 bases and J by 0 bases, with 6 bases of the junction left unmatched. CDR1 and CDR2 (germline): SQVTM, ANQGSEA. The CDR3 DNA follows: TGCAGCGTTCGACTAGCGTATAGCTCCTACAATGAGCAGTTCTTC. Protein sequence: CSVRLAYSSYNEQFF.

The chain employs TRBV4-3 and TRBJ1-1, with D maybe TRBD1 (6 bases). This CDR3 has 16 amino acids. V lost 0 bases, J lost 0 bases, and 11 bases lay in between. Germline values: CDR1 LGHNA, CDR2 YSLEER. The CDR3 nucleotides read TGCGCCAGCAGCCAAGATCTAAGGACAGTGAACACTGAAGCTTTCTTT. Translated: CASSQDLRTVNTEAFF.

V gene TRBV6-2 or TRBV6-3 combines with J gene TRBJ1-5; D is ambiguous. The CDR3 covers 12 residues. V dropped 0 bases and J dropped 15 bases, with 12 bases sitting between them. CDR1 and CDR2 from the germline V gene are MNHEY and SVGEGT. CDR3 region: CASSYSIELRHF. CDR3 nucleotides: TGTGCCAGCAGTTACTCTATCGAGTTGCGGCATTTT.

The chain joins TRBV11-2 to TRBJ2-7; D gene uncertain. The ends were cut back, 4 bases at V and 4 bases at J, with 11 bases in the middle. The CDR3 covers 13 residues. Germline V CDR1 and CDR2: SGHAT, FQNNGV. The DNA for the CDR3 is TGTGCCAGCAGCTCTACCTTAGAATACGAGCAGTACTTC. Protein sequence: CASSSTLEYEQYF.

V and J are TRBV6-5 and TRBJ1-1; D is perhaps TRBD1 (6 bases). Germline V gene lookup returns CDR1 MNHEY and CDR2 SVGAGI. The CDR3 consists of 14 residues. V was shortened by 7 bases and J by 4 bases, with 16 bases between the two germline ends. The CDR3, as DNA: TGTGCCAGCACCCGGGGGGGGCAGGTCACTGAAGCTTTCTTT. It specifies CASTRGGQVTEAFF.

The chain joins TRBV28 to TRBJ1-2; TRBD1 matches 8 bases. V shed 5 bases and J 8 bases; nucleotides not matched to a gene: 10. From germline, CDR1 is MDHEN and CDR2 SYDVKM. This CDR3 contains 14 residues. CDR3 loop: CASSPGQGRGGYTF. The CDR3 DNA is TGTGCCAGCAGTCCAGGACAGGGACGTGGGGGCTACACCTTC.

V and J are TRBV11-3 and TRBJ2-2; no clear D. Trimming shortened V by 2 bases and J by 9 bases, and 10 bases separated the two germline ends. Germline values: CDR1 SGHNT, CDR2 YENEEA. The CDR3 sequence is 13 residues long. This chain's CDR3 is CASSLNNNWELFF. The DNA for the CDR3 is TGTGCCAGCAGCTTAAATAATAACTGGGAGCTGTTTTTT.

Only a few counts were recorded for this clone. V and J are TRBV3-1 (or the pseudogene TRBV3-2) and TRBJ1-3, with D uncertain. CDR3 size: 16 residues. Trimming shortened V by 1 base and J by 0 bases, and 10 bases separated the two germline ends. The V gene's germline CDR1 is LGHDT and CDR2 YNNKEL (reference sequence). The CDR3: CASSQGRSLSGNTIYF. The CDR3 DNA reads TGTGCCAGCAGCCAAGGACGGAGCCTCTCTGGAAACACCATATATTTT.

This clone was recorded only once. The chain combines TRBV6-4 with TRBJ2-1, with a possible D match to TRBD2 (5 bases). The length of the CDR3 is 15 residues. The V gene's germline CDR1 is MRHNA and CDR2 SNTAGT. The ends were cut back, 4 bases at V and 10 bases at J, with 20 bases in the middle. This chain's CDR3 is CASSVLGDPRGEQFF. Here the CDR3 DNA reads TGTGCCAGCAGTGTCCTCGGGGATCCGAGAGGCGAGCAGTTCTTC.

This clone is a singleton in its sample. The V and J genes are TRBV21-1 and TRBJ1-3; TRBD1, the table's D call, was not compared with the DNA. TRBV21-1 is a known pseudogene. The CDR3 covers 16 residues. DNA of the CDR3: TGTGCCACCAATCCCGGTGAGGAGACAGGGCGAAACACCATATATTTT. This translates into CATNPGEETGRNTIYF.

This chain connects TRBV7-2 to TRBJ2-7; 9 bases agree with TRBD1. V lost 7 bases and J lost 8; bases outside the gene matches: 15. The germline gives CDR1 SGHTA, CDR2 FQGNSA. The length of the CDR3 is 15 residues. The CDR3 nucleotides read TGTGCCAGCACTCGGAGACCCGGGACAGGGAGTAAGCAGTACTTC. It specifies CASTRRPGTGSKQYF.

V and J are TRBV28 and TRBJ2-2, with D possibly TRBD1 on 6 matching bases. The CDR3 has 16 amino acids. Germline-derived CDR1 and CDR2 are MDHEN and SYDVKM. Deletions cut 1 base from V and 1 base from J, with 10 bases between. The CDR3 DNA reads as TGTGCCAGCAGTTTATTGGGGGCGAGGAACACCGGGGAGCTGTTTTTT. This sequence encodes CASSLLGARNTGELFF.

The CDR3 bases are TGTGCCAGCAGCGTGAGTATTGGCGGGGATGCCACAGATACGCAGTATTTT. It yields the protein CASSVSIGGDATDTQYF. The rearrangement links TRBV9 to TRBJ2-3, with D possibly being TRBD2 (6 bases). The V and J ends lost 2 bases and 2 bases respectively, with 18 bases between them. The CDR3 totals 17 residues. CDR1 and CDR2 from the germline V gene are SGDLS and YYNGEE. Full variable domain (remainder filled in from reference TRBV9 and TRBJ2-3): DSGVTQTPKHLITATGQRVTLRCSPRSGDLSVYWYQQSLDQGLQFLIQYYNGEERAKGNILERFSAQQFPDLHSELNLSSLELGDSALYFCASSVSIGGDATDTQYFGPGTRLTVL.

This clone occurred once. V gene TRBV7-2 combines with J gene TRBJ2-3; 12 bases match TRBD2. CDR3 length: 15 residues. Germline V lookup: CDR1 SGHTA, CDR2 FQGNSA. Trimming at V came to 7 bases and at J to 6 bases, leaving 8 bases not matched to a gene. DNA for the CDR3: TGTGCCAGCACCCGGGCTAGCGGGGGGGCGGATACGCAGTATTTT. This gives the protein CASTRASGGADTQYF. The entire variable domain, with the rest obtained from reference TRBV7-2 and TRBJ2-3, is as follows: GAGVSQSPSNKVTEKGKDVELRCDPISGHTALYWYRQSLGQGLEFLIYFQGNSAPDKSGLPSDRFSAERTGGSVSTLTIQRTQQEDSAVYLCASTRASGGADTQYFGPGTRLTVL.

This clone was seen only a few times. The V and J genes are TRBV18 and TRBJ1-5, with a tentative D call TRBD1 (5 bases). V was pared by 6 bases and J by 4 bases, with 10 bases between. Germline V gives CDR1 KGHSH, CDR2 LQKENI. There are 13 residues in the CDR3. CDR3 amino acids: CASSLRQNQPQHF. Written as DNA, the CDR3 is TGTGCCAGCTCTCTTAGACAGAATCAGCCCCAGCATTTT.

The CDR3 DNA follows: TGTGCCAGCAGCCAAGAAGGAGATCTAAGGGGAGAGACCCAGTACTTC. Residues: CASSQEGDLRGETQYF. J is TRBJ2-5 and V is TRBV3-1 (or the pseudogene TRBV3-2); weak D call: TRBD1 (5 bases). Trimming shortened V by 0 bases and J by 4 bases, and 15 bases separated the two germline ends. Germline V gene lookup returns CDR1 LGHDT and CDR2 YNNKEL (reference sequence). There are 16 residues in the CDR3.

The genes are TRBV19 and TRBJ2-1; 12 bases are a match to TRBD2. This CDR3 has 17 amino acids. In germline, CDR1 is LNHDA, CDR2 SQIVND (reference sequence). With 1 base clipped from V and 1 base from J, the junction kept 2 bases outside the gene matches. This CDR3 reads CASSIALAGGSYNEQFF. CDR3 DNA: TGTGCCAGTAGTATAGCTCTAGCGGGAGGGTCCTACAATGAGCAGTTCTTC.

V is TRBV6-1 and J is TRBJ2-7, with 10 bases identical to TRBD1. The J segment lost 3 bases and the V segment lost 3 bases, leaving 8 bases of the junction unmatched. Germline loops: CDR1 MNHNS, CDR2 SASEGT. The length of the CDR3 is 16 residues. CDR3 loop: CASSDGQGVIFYEQYF. CDR3 nucleotides: TGTGCCAGCAGTGATGGACAGGGGGTAATCTTCTACGAGCAGTACTTC.

The chain combines TRBV5-1 with TRBJ1-6; tentative D call: TRBD1 (5 bases). CDR3 length: 14 residues. V lost 1 base and J lost 7, with 9 bases in between. Germline CDR1 SGHRS, CDR2 YFSETQ. The DNA for the CDR3 is TGCGCCAGCAGCTTGTTGACAGCGAATTCACCCCTCCACTTT. Translated: CASSLLTANSPLHF.

The V call is TRBV28, the J call TRBJ2-3, with D possibly matching TRBD1 (6 bases). This CDR3 is 16 amino acids long. CDR1 and CDR2 from the germline V gene are MDHEN and SYDVKM. V was cut by 7 bases and J by 3 bases, with 20 bases left in between. CDR3 residues: CASNLPPGQKTDTQYF. The CDR3 nucleotides are TGTGCCAGCAACTTACCACCGGGACAAAAGACAGATACGCAGTATTTT.

The chain recombines TRBV27 with TRBJ1-1; no firm D call. Germline V gene data show CDR1 as MNHEY and CDR2 as SMNVEV (reference sequence). The CDR3 runs to 15 residues. The V end lost 6 bases, the J end lost 0 bases, and 14 bases lay between the germline ends. The CDR3 protein is CASSTLRDLNTEAFF. CDR3 in DNA: TGTGCCAGCAGCACCCTCCGGGATTTGAACACTGAAGCTTTCTTT.